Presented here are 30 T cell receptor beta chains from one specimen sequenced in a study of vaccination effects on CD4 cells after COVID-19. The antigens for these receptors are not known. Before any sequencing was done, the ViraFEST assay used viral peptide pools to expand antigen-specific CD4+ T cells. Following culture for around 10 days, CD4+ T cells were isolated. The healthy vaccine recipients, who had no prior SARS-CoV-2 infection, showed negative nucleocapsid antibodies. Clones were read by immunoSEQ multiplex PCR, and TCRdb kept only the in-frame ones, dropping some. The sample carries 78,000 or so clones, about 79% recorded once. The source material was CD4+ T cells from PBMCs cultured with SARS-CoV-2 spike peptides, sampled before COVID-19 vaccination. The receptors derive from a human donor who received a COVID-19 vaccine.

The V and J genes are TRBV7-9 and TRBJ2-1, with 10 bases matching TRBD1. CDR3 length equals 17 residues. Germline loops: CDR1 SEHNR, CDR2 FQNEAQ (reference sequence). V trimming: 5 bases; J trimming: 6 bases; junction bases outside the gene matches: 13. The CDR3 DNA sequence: TGTGCCAGCAGCCGATACCGGGACAGGGGTTTGGGCAATGAGCAGTTCTTC. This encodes CASSRYRDRGLGNEQFF.

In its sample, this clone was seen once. The CDR3, as DNA: TGTGCCAGCACCCGAGGGGGGGGCCGCACTGAAGCTTTCTTT. It is translated as CASTRGGGRTEAFF. The rearrangement joins TRBV6-5 to TRBJ1-1; D is possibly TRBD1 (6 bases). The germline gives CDR1 MNHEY, CDR2 SVGAGI. V was clipped by 7 bases and J by 4 bases, with 16 bases between them. This CDR3 spans 14 amino acids.

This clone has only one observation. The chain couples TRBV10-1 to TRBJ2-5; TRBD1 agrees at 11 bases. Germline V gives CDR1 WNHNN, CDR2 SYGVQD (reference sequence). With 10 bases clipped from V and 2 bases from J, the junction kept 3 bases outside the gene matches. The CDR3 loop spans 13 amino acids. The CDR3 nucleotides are TGCGCCACCGGGACAGGGGGACAAGAGACCCAGTACTTC. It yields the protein CATGTGGQETQYF.

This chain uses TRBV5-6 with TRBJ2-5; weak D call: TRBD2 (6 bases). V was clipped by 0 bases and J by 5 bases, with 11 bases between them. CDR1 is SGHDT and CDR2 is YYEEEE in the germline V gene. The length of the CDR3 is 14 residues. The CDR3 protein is CASSLVSGGETQYF. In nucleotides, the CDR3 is TGTGCCAGCAGCTTGGTATCAGGAGGGGAGACCCAGTACTTC.

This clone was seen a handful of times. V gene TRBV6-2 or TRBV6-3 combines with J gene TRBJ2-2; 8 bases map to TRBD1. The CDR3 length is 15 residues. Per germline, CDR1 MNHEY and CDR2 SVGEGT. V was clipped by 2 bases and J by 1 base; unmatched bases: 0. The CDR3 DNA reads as TGTGCCAGCAGTTACACAGGGGGGAACACCGGGGAGCTGTTTTTT. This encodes CASSYTGGNTGELFF.

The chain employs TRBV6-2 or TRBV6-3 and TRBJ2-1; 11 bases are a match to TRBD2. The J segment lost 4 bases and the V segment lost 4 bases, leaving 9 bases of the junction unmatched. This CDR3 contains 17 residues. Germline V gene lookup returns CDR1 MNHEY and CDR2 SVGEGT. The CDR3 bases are TGTGCCAGCAGTTCCAGACTAGCGGGGCCGGGGTACAATGAGCAGTTCTTC. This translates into CASSSRLAGPGYNEQFF.

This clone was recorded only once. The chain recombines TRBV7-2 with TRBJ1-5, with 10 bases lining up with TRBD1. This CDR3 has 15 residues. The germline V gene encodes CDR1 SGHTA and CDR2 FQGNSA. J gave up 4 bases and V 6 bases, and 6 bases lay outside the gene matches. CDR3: CASSPEGQGNQPQHF. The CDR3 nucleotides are TGTGCCAGCAGTCCAGAGGGACAGGGGAATCAGCCCCAGCATTTT.

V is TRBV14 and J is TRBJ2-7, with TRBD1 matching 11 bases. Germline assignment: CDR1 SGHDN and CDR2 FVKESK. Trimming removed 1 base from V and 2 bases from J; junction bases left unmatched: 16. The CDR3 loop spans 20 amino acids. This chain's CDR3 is CASSQVKGRGPGQGAYEQYV. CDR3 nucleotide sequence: TGTGCCAGCAGCCAAGTTAAGGGTCGCGGACCGGGACAGGGGGCCTACGAGCAGTACGTC.

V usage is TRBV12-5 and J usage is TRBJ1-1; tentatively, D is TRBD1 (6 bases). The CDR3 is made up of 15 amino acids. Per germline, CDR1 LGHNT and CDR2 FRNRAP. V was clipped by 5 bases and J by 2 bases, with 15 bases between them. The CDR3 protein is CASGPEGGRNTEAFF. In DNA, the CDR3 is TGTGCTAGTGGTCCAGAGGGGGGGCGAAACACTGAAGCTTTCTTT.

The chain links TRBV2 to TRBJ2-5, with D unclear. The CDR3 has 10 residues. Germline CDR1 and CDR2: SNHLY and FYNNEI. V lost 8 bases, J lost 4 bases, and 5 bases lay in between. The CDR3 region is CASRRETQYF. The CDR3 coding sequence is TGTGCCAGCCGGAGAGAGACCCAGTACTTC.

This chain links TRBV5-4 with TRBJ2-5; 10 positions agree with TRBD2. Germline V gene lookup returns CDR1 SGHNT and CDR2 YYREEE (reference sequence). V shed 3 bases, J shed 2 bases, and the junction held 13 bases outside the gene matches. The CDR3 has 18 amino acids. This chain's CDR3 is CASSSSKASGGYQETQYF. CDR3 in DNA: TGTGCCAGCAGCTCCTCCAAAGCTAGCGGGGGATATCAAGAGACCCAGTACTTC. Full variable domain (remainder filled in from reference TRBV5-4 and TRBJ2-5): ETGVTQSPTHLIKTRGQQVTLRCSSQSGHNTVSWYQQALGQGPQFIFQYYREEENGRGNFPPRFSGLQFPNYSSELNVNALELDDSALYLCASSSSKASGGYQETQYFGPGTRLLVL.

The chain's CDR3 is CASSLSGVSYNEQFF. The CDR3 bases are TGTGCCAGCAGCTTATCCGGGGTCTCCTACAATGAGCAGTTCTTC. The V call is TRBV7-2, the J call TRBJ2-1, with D possibly matching TRBD2 (5 bases). V gave up 2 bases and J gave up 0 bases, with 8 bases separating them. The CDR3 contains 15 residues. Germline V gene data show CDR1 as SGHTA and CDR2 as FQGNSA.

This chain's CDR3 is CASSSDGNSPLHF. The CDR3 nucleotides read TGTGCCAGCTCATCGGACGGGAATTCACCCCTCCACTTT. The chain recombines TRBV18 with TRBJ1-6; D remains ambiguous. V was trimmed by 5 bases and J by 7 bases, leaving 9 bases between them. Looked up from germline, CDR1 is KGHSH and CDR2 is LQKENI. This CDR3 spans 13 amino acids.

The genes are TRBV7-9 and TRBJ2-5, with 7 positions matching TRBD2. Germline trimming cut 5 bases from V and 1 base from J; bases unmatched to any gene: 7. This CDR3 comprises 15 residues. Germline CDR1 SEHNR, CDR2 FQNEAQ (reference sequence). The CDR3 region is CASSQNPGGQETQYF. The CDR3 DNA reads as TGTGCCAGCAGCCAGAACCCGGGGGGCCAAGAGACCCAGTACTTC.

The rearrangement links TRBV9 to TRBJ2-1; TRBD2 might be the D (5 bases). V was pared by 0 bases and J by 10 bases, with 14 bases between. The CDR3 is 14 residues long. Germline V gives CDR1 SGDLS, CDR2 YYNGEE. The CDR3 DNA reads TGTGCCAGCAGCGTAGAACAGCGGCAATCCGAGCAGTTCTTC. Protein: CASSVEQRQSEQFF.

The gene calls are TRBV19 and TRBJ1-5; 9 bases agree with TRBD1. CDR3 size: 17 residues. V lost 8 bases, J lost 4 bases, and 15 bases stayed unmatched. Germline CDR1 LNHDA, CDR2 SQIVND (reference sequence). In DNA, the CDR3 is TGTGCCAGTCTTCCGGGACAGGGCGGGAGATGGAATCAGCCCCAGCATTTT. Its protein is CASLPGQGGRWNQPQHF.

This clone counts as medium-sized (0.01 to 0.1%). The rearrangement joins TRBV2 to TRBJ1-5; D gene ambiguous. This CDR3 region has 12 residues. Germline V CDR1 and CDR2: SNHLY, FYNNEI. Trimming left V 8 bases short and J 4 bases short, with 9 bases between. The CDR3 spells CASARGNQPQHF. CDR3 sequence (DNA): TGTGCCAGCGCACGGGGAAATCAGCCCCAGCATTTT.

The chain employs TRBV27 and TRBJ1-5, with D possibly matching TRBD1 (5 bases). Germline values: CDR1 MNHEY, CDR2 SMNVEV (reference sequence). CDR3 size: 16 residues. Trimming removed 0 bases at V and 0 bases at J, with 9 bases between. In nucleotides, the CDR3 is TGTGCCAGCAGTTTATCGCCAGGGAATAGCAATCAGCCCCAGCATTTT. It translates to CASSLSPGNSNQPQHF.

The CDR3 loop reads CASSSEGLAGYQETQYF. CDR3 DNA sequence: TGTGCCAGCAGCTCGGAAGGACTAGCGGGGTACCAAGAGACCCAGTACTTC. This rearrangement joins TRBV7-2 to TRBJ2-5; TRBD2 aligns across 12 bases. The CDR3 spans 17 residues. Germline V lookup: CDR1 SGHTA, CDR2 FQGNSA. V shed 4 bases and J 0 bases; nucleotides not matched to a gene: 6. Full variable domain (missing parts from reference TRBV7-2 and TRBJ2-5): GAGVSQSPSNKVTEKGKDVELRCDPISGHTALYWYRQSLGQGLEFLIYFQGNSAPDKSGLPSDRFSAERTGGSVSTLTIQRTQQEDSAVYLCASSSEGLAGYQETQYFGPGTRLLVL.

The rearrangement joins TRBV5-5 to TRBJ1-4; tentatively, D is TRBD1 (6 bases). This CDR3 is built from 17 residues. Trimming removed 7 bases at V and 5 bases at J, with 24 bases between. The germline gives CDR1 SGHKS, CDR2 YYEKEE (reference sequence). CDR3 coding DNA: TGTGCCAGCTATTCTGGGGGGGCGAGGAGGATGAATGAAAAACTGTTTTTT. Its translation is CASYSGGARRMNEKLFF.

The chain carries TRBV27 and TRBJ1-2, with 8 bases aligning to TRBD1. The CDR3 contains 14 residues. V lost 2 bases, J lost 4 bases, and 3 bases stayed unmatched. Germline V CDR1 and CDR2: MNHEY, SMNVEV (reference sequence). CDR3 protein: CASSLTGGAYGYTF. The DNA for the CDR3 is TGTGCCAGCAGTTTAACAGGGGGTGCCTATGGCTACACCTTC.

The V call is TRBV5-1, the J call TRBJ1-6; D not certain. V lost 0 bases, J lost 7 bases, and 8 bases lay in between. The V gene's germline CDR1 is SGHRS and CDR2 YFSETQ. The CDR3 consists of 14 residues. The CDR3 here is CASSLVGLNSPLHF. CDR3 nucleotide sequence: TGCGCCAGCAGCTTGGTAGGGCTCAATTCACCCCTCCACTTT.

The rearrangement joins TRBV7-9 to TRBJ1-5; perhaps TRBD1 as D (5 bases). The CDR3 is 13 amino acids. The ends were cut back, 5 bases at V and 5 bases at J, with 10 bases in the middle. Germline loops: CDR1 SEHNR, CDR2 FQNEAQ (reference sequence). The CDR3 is CASSHDSYQPQHF. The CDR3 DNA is TGTGCCAGCAGCCACGACAGTTATCAGCCCCAGCATTTT.

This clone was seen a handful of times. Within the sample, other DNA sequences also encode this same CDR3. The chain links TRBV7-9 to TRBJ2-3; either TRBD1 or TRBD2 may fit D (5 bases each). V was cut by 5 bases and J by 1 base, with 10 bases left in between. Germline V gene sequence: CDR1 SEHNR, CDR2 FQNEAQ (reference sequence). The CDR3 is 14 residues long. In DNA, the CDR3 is TGTGCCAGCAGCCCCGGGACCGGCACAGATACGCAGTATTTT. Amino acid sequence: CASSPGTGTDTQYF.

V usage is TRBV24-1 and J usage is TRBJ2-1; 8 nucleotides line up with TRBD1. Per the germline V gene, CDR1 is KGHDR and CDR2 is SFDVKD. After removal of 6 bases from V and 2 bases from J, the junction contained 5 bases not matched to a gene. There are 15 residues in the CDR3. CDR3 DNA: TGTGCCACCAGTCCCCCAGGGGGCCCCTACAATGAGCAGTTCTTC. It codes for CATSPPGGPYNEQFF.

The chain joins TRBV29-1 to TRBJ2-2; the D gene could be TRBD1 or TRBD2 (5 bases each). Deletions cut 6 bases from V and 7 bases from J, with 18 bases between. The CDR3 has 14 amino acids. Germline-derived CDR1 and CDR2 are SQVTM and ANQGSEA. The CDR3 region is CSVRGGQGSGELFF. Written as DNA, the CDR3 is TGCAGCGTGCGCGGCGGGCAGGGCAGCGGGGAGCTGTTTTTT.

In DNA, the CDR3 is TGTGCCAGCAGCTGGCGCCCCCGGGACCACACCATATATTTT. This sequence encodes CASSWRPRDHTIYF. V gene TRBV28 combines with J gene TRBJ1-3, with D possibly being TRBD1 (5 bases). In germline, CDR1 is MDHEN, CDR2 SYDVKM. Trimming pared 6 bases from V and 8 bases from J, leaving 17 bases between. CDR3 length: 14 residues.

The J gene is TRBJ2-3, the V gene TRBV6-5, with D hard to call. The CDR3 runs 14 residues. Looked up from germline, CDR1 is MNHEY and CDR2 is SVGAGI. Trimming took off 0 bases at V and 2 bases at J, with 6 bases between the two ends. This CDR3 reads CASSYSRNTDTQYF. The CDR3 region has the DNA TGTGCCAGCAGTTACTCACGCAACACAGATACGCAGTATTTT.

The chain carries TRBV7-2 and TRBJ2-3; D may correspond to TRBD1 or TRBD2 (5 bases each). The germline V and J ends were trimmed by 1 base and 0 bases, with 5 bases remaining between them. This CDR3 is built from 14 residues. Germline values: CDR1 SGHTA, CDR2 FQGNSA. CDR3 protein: CASSLGDSTDTQYF. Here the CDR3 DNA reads TGTGCCAGCAGCTTAGGGGACAGCACAGATACGCAGTATTTT.

The CDR3 nucleotides are TGTGCCAGCAGTACACAGGGAAGCACAGATACGCAGTATTTT. This encodes CASSTQGSTDTQYF. The rearrangement joins TRBV7-3 to TRBJ2-3, with D possibly matching TRBD1 (6 bases). Trimming cost V 6 bases and J 0 bases, with 10 bases left between them. The CDR3 runs to 14 residues. Germline assignment: CDR1 SGHTA and CDR2 FQGTGA.